This TCR beta chain stems from a study of T cell repertoires in cytomegalovirus infection. Study background: Through public TCR beta signatures, both CMV infection and matching HLA type were indicated.

Notes on the study in general: Based on cumulative public TCR beta family frequency, carriers of CMV plus the relevant HLA were identified. The ex vivo response was dominated by HLA-C-restricted CMV-specific TCR beta clonotypes.

This clonotype was counted at least ten times. Its antigen is undetermined. TCRdb reanalysed the reads using MiXCR and keeps one entry per CDR3 protein. This table has 350,000 to 550,000 distinct CDR3 sequences, approximately 31% appearing once. V lost 7 bases and J 6 bases, leaving 21 bases between the germline ends. This CDR3 has 15 residues. V usage is TRBV12-3 or TRBV12-4 and J usage is TRBJ1-2; the D is unclear. Sequencing was carried out using PBMCs. This receptor was obtained from a human donor in good health (CMV status not recorded). Some clones in this sample may be carry-over from other donors' samples. The CDR3 nucleotides are TGTGCCAGCACCGGTGTGGGAAAGGCGGGTCATGGCTACACCTTC. Amino acid sequence: CASTGVGKAGHGYTF.